This T cell receptor (beta chain) was identified during a study of T cell repertoires in cytomegalovirus infection (dated by TCRdb to about 2019). Context from the whole study: Donor HLA type was relevant to the analysis, because carriage of CMV infection together with the matching HLA type was indicated by public TCR beta signatures.

This clonotype was seen at least ten times. Its antigen is still unknown. No base quality values were provided; no much bigger clone lies one nucleotide off. TCRdb shows the sequencer as Illumina HiSeq 1500. TCRdb reworked the public reads: Q25 trimming with fastp, MiXCR clone assembly, productive beta chains retained. Rows matching on CDR3 protein sequence are summarized as one entry with the most common DNA and genes. This sample gives fewer than 350,000 distinct CDR3 sequences in total; 9% to 9.5% of them show up just once. 3.5% to 4.5% of the sample rests with the top ten. Based on the germline V gene, the CDR1 and CDR2 sequences are SGHTA and FQGTGA. The trim is 1 base for V and 4 bases for J, with a gap of 8 bases between the germline ends. From the cysteine through the phenylalanine, the CDR3 covers 13 amino acids. Just CDR3 DNA is preserved here, 39 bases in frame from base 1. The investigation overall reported the following: Carriers of CMV infection plus the relevant HLA type were discriminated by the cumulative frequency of public TCR beta family members in the study cohort and in an independent approximately 340-donor cohort. The ex vivo response was dominated by HLA-C-restricted CMV-specific TCR beta clonotypes, which also provided the single most frequent clonotype in two of eight donors.

What was sequenced was PBMCs. The chain was built from TRBV7-3 and TRBJ2-7, with no D gene named confidently. The TCR was taken from a human donor in good health (CMV status not recorded). Some clones in this sample may be carry-over from other donors' samples. The base sequence is TGTGCCAGCAGCTTAAGACCAGATTACGAGCAGTACTTC. It translates as CASSLRPDYEQYF.